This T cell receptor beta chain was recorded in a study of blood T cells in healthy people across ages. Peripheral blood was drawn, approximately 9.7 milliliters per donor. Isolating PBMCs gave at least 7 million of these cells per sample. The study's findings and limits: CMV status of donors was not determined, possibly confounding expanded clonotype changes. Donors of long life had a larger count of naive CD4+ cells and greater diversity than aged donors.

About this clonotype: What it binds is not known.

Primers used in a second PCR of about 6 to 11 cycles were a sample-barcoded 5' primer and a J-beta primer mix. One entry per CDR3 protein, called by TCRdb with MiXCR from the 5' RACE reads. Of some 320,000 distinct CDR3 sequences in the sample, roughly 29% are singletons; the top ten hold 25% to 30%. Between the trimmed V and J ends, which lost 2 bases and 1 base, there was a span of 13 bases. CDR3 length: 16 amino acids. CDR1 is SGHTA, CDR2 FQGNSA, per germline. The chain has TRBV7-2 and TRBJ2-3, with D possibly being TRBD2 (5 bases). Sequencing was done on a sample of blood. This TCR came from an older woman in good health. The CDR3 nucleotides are TGTGCCAGCAGCTTAAGAATGCGGGCCCGCACAGATACGCAGTATTTT. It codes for CASSLRMRARTDTQYF.